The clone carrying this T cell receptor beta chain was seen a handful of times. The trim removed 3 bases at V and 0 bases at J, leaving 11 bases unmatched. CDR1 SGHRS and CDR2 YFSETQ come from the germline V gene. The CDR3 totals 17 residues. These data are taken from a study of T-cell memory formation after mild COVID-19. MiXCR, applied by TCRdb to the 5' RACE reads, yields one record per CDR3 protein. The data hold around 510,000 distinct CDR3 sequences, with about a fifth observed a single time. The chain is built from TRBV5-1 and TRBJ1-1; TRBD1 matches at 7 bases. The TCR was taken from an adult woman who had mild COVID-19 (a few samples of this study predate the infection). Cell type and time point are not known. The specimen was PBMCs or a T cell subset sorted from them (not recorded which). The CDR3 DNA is TGCGCCAGCAGCTCTCTTCCGGGACAGTCCATGAACACTGAAGCTTTCTTT. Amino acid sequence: CASSSLPGQSMNTEAFF.